The 32 T cell receptor beta chains reported below all come from one sample, sequenced in a study of Ad26.COV2.S vaccination and SARS-CoV-2 variants. As for treatment: around 19 received Ad26.COV2.S at low or high dose, single or two shots; about 5 received placebo; per-sample allocation not given. Specimen acquisition occurred on day 63 following the initial vaccine or placebo injection. Assay: immunoSEQ multiplex PCR; the TCRdb copy retains only in-frame clones and omits some. Seen here are 350,000 to 500,000 clones, roughly 91% observed once, and the top ten hold about 4.1%. The sequencing here drew on peripheral blood, taken in a trial of Ad26.COV2.S vaccine versus placebo. The receptors were sampled from a person aged 18-65 years who received the Ad26.COV2.S COVID-19 vaccine or a placebo.

The chain joins TRBV5-1 to TRBJ1-1; D is perhaps TRBD1 (5 bases). The germline V gene has CDR1 SGHRS and CDR2 YFSETQ. The CDR3 extends over 14 amino acids. The V and J ends lost 1 base and 1 base respectively, with 8 bases between them. The CDR3 is CASSLRGGNTEAFF. As DNA, the CDR3 is TGCGCCAGCAGCTTGAGGGGAGGGAACACTGAAGCTTTCTTT.

V usage is TRBV7-3 and J usage is TRBJ2-5; TRBD2 matches at 12 bases. V was clipped by 2 bases and J by 2 bases; unmatched bases: 6. Germline V gene sequence: CDR1 SGHTA, CDR2 FQGTGA. This CDR3 region has 17 residues. CDR3 region: CASSLSRGLAGQETQYF. The CDR3 region has the DNA TGTGCCAGCAGCTTATCCCGCGGACTAGCGGGACAAGAGACCCAGTACTTC.

V is TRBV27 and J is TRBJ2-2, with 12 bases matching TRBD2. Losses at the gene ends were 3 bases for V and 1 base for J; bases not matched to a gene: 0. Germline CDR1 reads MNHEY; CDR2 reads SMNVEV (reference sequence). This CDR3 has 16 amino acids. CDR3 protein: CASSLGLAGNTGELFF. In DNA, the CDR3 is TGTGCCAGCAGTTTGGGACTAGCGGGGAACACCGGGGAGCTGTTTTTT.

This clone has a handful of counts. The rearrangement links TRBV7-9 to TRBJ2-3; D not resolved. From germline, CDR1 is SEHNR and CDR2 FQNEAQ (reference sequence). CDR3 size: 14 residues. V was clipped by 3 bases and J by 0 bases, with 7 bases between them. The CDR3 region is CASSFGISTDTQYF. CDR3 DNA sequence: TGTGCCAGCAGCTTCGGTATTAGCACAGATACGCAGTATTTT.

This chain joins TRBV18 and TRBJ2-7, with 8 bases lining up with TRBD1. Trimming cost V 3 bases and J 6 bases; bases outside gene matches: 10. The germline gives CDR1 KGHSH, CDR2 LQKENI. This CDR3 contains 15 residues. CDR3 coding DNA: TGTGCCAGCTCACCTGGGGCAGGGGGCCTCGGCGAGCAGTACTTC. Encoded protein: CASSPGAGGLGEQYF.

As DNA, the CDR3 is TGTGCCAGCAGCTTGGATACGCATAGCTCCTACGAGCAGTACTTC. Amino acid sequence: CASSLDTHSSYEQYF. V and J are TRBV7-9 and TRBJ2-7; D is ambiguous. The length of the CDR3 is 15 residues. V was clipped by 3 bases and J by 0 bases, with 12 bases between them. Germline CDR1 SEHNR, CDR2 FQNEAQ (reference sequence).

This chain uses TRBV4-2 with TRBJ1-1, with D possibly matching TRBD1 (5 bases). Between the trimmed V and J ends, which lost 0 bases and 11 bases, there was a span of 13 bases. The germline gives CDR1 LGHNA, CDR2 YNFKEQ. CDR3 length equals 13 residues. The CDR3 DNA is TGTGCCAGCAGCCAAGAAATGCTAGGGGTTGCTTTCTTT. Translation gives CASSQEMLGVAFF.

CDR3 in amino acids: CSVVETGMNTEAFF. CDR3 nucleotides: TGCAGCGTTGTGGAGACAGGGATGAACACTGAAGCTTTCTTT. The gene calls are TRBV29-1 and TRBJ1-1; TRBD1 matches at 7 bases. Germline loops: CDR1 SQVTM, CDR2 ANQGSEA. The CDR3 consists of 14 residues. V gave up 4 bases and J gave up 0 bases; unmatched junction bases: 5.

This rearrangement joins TRBV28 to TRBJ2-5, with no clear D. V shed 1 base and J shed 1 base, with 4 bases lying between them. Germline V gene lookup returns CDR1 MDHEN and CDR2 SYDVKM. This CDR3 has 13 residues. CDR3 protein: CASSLLTQETQYF. CDR3 coding DNA: TGTGCCAGCAGTTTATTAACCCAAGAGACCCAGTACTTC.

The count of this clone is one. The V gene is TRBV13, the J gene TRBJ2-1; 9 bases match TRBD1. Unmatched junction bases numbered 6, after V lost 3 bases and J lost 9 bases. From germline, CDR1 is PRHDT and CDR2 FYEKMQ (reference sequence). CDR3 length: 14 residues. This chain's CDR3 is CASSFRTGVGEQFF. The DNA for the CDR3 is TGTGCCAGCAGCTTTCGGACAGGGGTAGGTGAGCAGTTCTTC.

J is TRBJ2-1 and V is TRBV3-1 (or the pseudogene TRBV3-2), with a tentative D call TRBD2 (5 bases). CDR1 and CDR2 from the germline V gene are LGHDT and YNNKEL (reference sequence). The CDR3 is 16 amino acids. V was shortened by 0 bases and J by 2 bases, with 11 bases between the two germline ends. The CDR3 reads CASSQDRLLTYNEQFF. In nucleotides, the CDR3 is TGTGCCAGCAGCCAAGATCGACTACTTACCTACAATGAGCAGTTCTTC.

CDR3 bases: TGTGCCAGCAGTTTATCGAGGCTAGCGGGATCCTACGAGCAGTACTTC. It encodes CASSLSRLAGSYEQYF. The chain has TRBV27 and TRBJ2-7; 9 nucleotides agree with TRBD2. The CDR3 is 16 amino acids. CDR1 is MNHEY and CDR2 is SMNVEV in the germline V gene (reference sequence). The ends lost 0 bases at V and 1 base at J; junction bases unmatched: 4.

The chain is built from TRBV19 and TRBJ2-1; 7 bases agree with TRBD2. The CDR3 has 17 amino acids. Germline V gene lookup returns CDR1 LNHDA and CDR2 SQIVND (reference sequence). V shed 3 bases, J shed 4 bases, and the junction held 12 bases outside the gene matches. The chain's CDR3 is CASSILSGGGMYNEQFF. The DNA of the CDR3 is TGTGCCAGTAGTATCCTCTCGGGGGGAGGGATGTACAATGAGCAGTTCTTC.

The rearrangement joins TRBV5-1 to TRBJ2-1, with TRBD2 matching over 11 bases. Losses at the gene ends were 4 bases for V and 6 bases for J; bases not matched to a gene: 9. The CDR3 length is 16 residues. Germline lookup yields CDR1 SGHRS and CDR2 YFSETQ. In DNA form, the CDR3 reads TGCGCCAGCAGCCTTCCACTAGCGGGAGCTCTCAATGAGCAGTTCTTC. Protein product: CASSLPLAGALNEQFF.

This clone is a singleton in its sample. V usage is TRBV5-1 and J usage is TRBJ2-3; D is possibly TRBD1 (6 bases). Germline CDR1 SGHRS, CDR2 YFSETQ. This CDR3 has 14 amino acids. V was shortened by 4 bases and J by 1 base, with 10 bases between the two germline ends. The CDR3 coding sequence is TGCGCCAGCAGCGGGGGACACCGCACAGATACGCAGTATTTT. It translates to CASSGGHRTDTQYF. Drawing the rest from reference TRBV5-1 and TRBJ2-3, the complete variable domain is KAGVTQTPRYLIKTRGQQVTLSCSPISGHRSVSWYQQTPGQGLQFLFEYFSETQRNKGNFPGRFSGRQFSNSRSEMNVSTLELGDSALYLCASSGGHRTDTQYFGPGTRLTVL.

This clone was recorded at least ten times. The rearrangement links TRBV28 to TRBJ2-7, with TRBD2 matching over 8 bases. This CDR3 region has 13 residues. Germline CDR1 and CDR2: MDHEN and SYDVKM. V dropped 10 bases and J dropped 4; count of bases not matched to a gene: 9. The CDR3, as DNA: TGTGCCACTTACGGGGGGGGTACATACGAGCAGTACTTC. This sequence encodes CATYGGGTYEQYF.

V is TRBV15 and J is TRBJ2-5, with D possibly being TRBD2 (6 bases). The CDR3 runs 16 residues. Germline CDR1 LNHNV, CDR2 YYDKDF (reference sequence). The V gene lost 1 base and the J gene lost 1 base, with 13 bases spanning the gap. Here the CDR3 DNA reads TGTGCCACCAGCAGAGTCGCCGGGGGTGGCCAAGAGACCCAGTACTTC. This translates into CATSRVAGGGQETQYF.

The chain has TRBV6-2 or TRBV6-3 and TRBJ2-7; D is ambiguous. CDR3 size: 14 residues. The germline V gene has CDR1 MNHEY and CDR2 SVGEGT. The V and J ends lost 2 bases and 2 bases respectively, with 10 bases between them. Here the CDR3 DNA reads TGTGCCAGCAGTTACCGGCCATCTACCTACGAGCAGTACTTC. The encoded protein is CASSYRPSTYEQYF.

The chain couples TRBV19 to TRBJ1-3; perhaps TRBD1 as D (6 bases). Germline V CDR1 and CDR2: LNHDA, SQIVND (reference sequence). V gave up 5 bases and J gave up 0 bases, with 14 bases separating them. The CDR3 extends over 16 amino acids. The DNA for the CDR3 is TGTGCCAGTAGTCCGTCAGGGGCGAGCTCTGGAAACACCATATATTTT. It codes for CASSPSGASSGNTIYF.

The chain recombines TRBV19 with TRBJ2-1, with a possible D match to TRBD2 (5 bases). This CDR3 spans 14 amino acids. V was cut by 5 bases and J by 7 bases, with 15 bases left in between. Germline CDR1 is LNHDA and CDR2 is SQIVND (reference sequence). In DNA form, the CDR3 reads TGTGCCAGTAGTGGCCTAGCTTTTCGGAATGAGCAGTTCTTC. This sequence encodes CASSGLAFRNEQFF.

The chain employs TRBV9 and TRBJ1-3; 7 nucleotides agree with TRBD1. Trimming at V came to 3 bases and at J to 1 base, leaving 16 bases not matched to a gene. The CDR3 is 19 residues long. Germline V gene lookup returns CDR1 SGDLS and CDR2 YYNGEE. The CDR3 bases are TGTGCCAGCAGCGCAGGGTGGGGACAGAAGCCTTCGTCTGGAAACACCATATATTTT. It specifies CASSAGWGQKPSSGNTIYF.

The gene calls are TRBV2 and TRBJ1-1; D is unclear. CDR1 SNHLY and CDR2 FYNNEI come from the germline V gene. V was cut by 6 bases and J by 3 bases, with 8 bases left in between. The CDR3 spans 12 residues. The CDR3 bases are TGTGCCAGCAGCGGGTTGTACACTGAAGCTTTCTTT. Residues: CASSGLYTEAFF.

This clone was detected only once. The gene calls are TRBV5-8 and TRBJ2-3; the match to TRBD2 covers 11 bases. Per the germline V gene, CDR1 is SGHTS and CDR2 is YDEGEE. J gave up 7 bases and V 0 bases, and 7 bases lay outside the gene matches. CDR3 length equals 16 residues. CDR3 sequence reads: CASSLESSGRAHTQYF. CDR3 in DNA: TGTGCCAGCAGCTTGGAGAGTAGCGGGAGGGCCCATACGCAGTATTTT.

The rearrangement links TRBV5-6 to TRBJ2-7; D may be TRBD2 (6 bases). Trimming took off 4 bases at V and 2 bases at J, with 10 bases between the two ends. This CDR3 is 13 amino acids long. CDR1 is SGHDT, CDR2 YYEEEE, per germline. The CDR3 sequence is CASSVLATYEQYF. CDR3 nucleotides: TGTGCCAGCAGCGTACTAGCAACCTACGAGCAGTACTTC.

The chain employs TRBV28 and TRBJ2-1; 9 nucleotides match TRBD2. This CDR3 spans 17 amino acids. The germline V gene encodes CDR1 MDHEN and CDR2 SYDVKM. J gave up 8 bases and V 4 bases, and 15 bases lay outside the gene matches. Written as DNA, the CDR3 is TGTGCCAGCAGTTCCGCCGGGGCGGGAGGGCGAGGGGATGAGCAGTTCTTC. It translates to CASSSAGAGGRGDEQFF.

The V and J genes are TRBV30 and TRBJ1-2; D is unclear. The ends were cut back, 3 bases at V and 0 bases at J, with 11 bases in the middle. The V gene's germline CDR1 is GTSNPN and CDR2 SVGIG (reference sequence). The CDR3 has 14 residues. The CDR3 here is CAWRSGRTNYGYTF. The CDR3 DNA reads TGTGCCTGGAGATCGGGCAGAACTAACTATGGCTACACCTTC.

The chain is built from TRBV28 and TRBJ1-6; D uncertain. Germline-derived CDR1 and CDR2 are MDHEN and SYDVKM. Deletions cut 4 bases from V and 7 bases from J, with 5 bases between. The CDR3 loop spans 12 amino acids. The DNA of the CDR3 is TGTGCCAGCAGTTCCACCAATTCACCCCTCCACTTT. Protein: CASSSTNSPLHF.

The gene calls are TRBV7-6 and TRBJ2-2; D might be TRBD1 (5 bases). The length of the CDR3 is 15 residues. Germline-derived CDR1 and CDR2 are SGHVS and FNYEAQ. Between the trimmed V and J ends, which lost 1 base and 6 bases, there was a span of 12 bases. The chain's CDR3 is CASSLEGRAAGELFF. The CDR3, as DNA: TGTGCCAGCAGCTTAGAGGGCAGGGCGGCCGGGGAGCTGTTTTTT.

About this clone: Compared with germline, one end of the junction differs, possibly owing to a read error. J is TRBJ2-7 and V is TRBV10-3; a possible D gene is TRBD2 (6 bases). The germline gives CDR1 ENHRY, CDR2 SYGVKD. This CDR3 has 13 amino acids. CDR3 amino acids: CAISESSGLTSTF. In DNA, the CDR3 is TGTGCCATCAGTGAGAGTTCGGGACTCACCTCTACCTTC.

This clone has a handful of counts. The same CDR3 can be traced to other DNA sequences in this sample. V and J are TRBV9 and TRBJ2-7; 7 bases fit TRBD2. The CDR3 totals 14 residues. V dropped 0 bases and J dropped 0; count of bases not matched to a gene: 0. CDR1 is SGDLS, CDR2 YYNGEE, per germline. The CDR3 region is CASSVGGSSYEQYF. DNA for the CDR3: TGTGCCAGCAGCGTAGGCGGGAGCTCCTACGAGCAGTACTTC.

The chain recombines TRBV6-5 with TRBJ1-4; 8 bases agree with TRBD1. V lost 6 bases, J lost 8 bases, and 8 bases stayed unmatched. Germline V lookup: CDR1 MNHEY, CDR2 SVGAGI. The CDR3 contains 14 residues. CDR3 nucleotide sequence: TGTGCCAGCAGCCGAGGACAGGGACAAGAAAAACTGTTTTTT. Protein: CASSRGQGQEKLFF.

The V and J genes are TRBV3-1 (or the pseudogene TRBV3-2) and TRBJ1-2, with D maybe TRBD1 (5 bases). Germline V gene sequence: CDR1 LGHDT, CDR2 YNNKEL (reference sequence). Trimming cost V 0 bases and J 2 bases, with 10 bases left between them. The CDR3 covers 15 residues. CDR3 sequence reads: CASSQDRAENYGYTF. Written as DNA, the CDR3 is TGTGCCAGCAGCCAAGACAGGGCGGAGAACTATGGCTACACCTTC.